Listed below are T cell receptor beta chains from one sample, sequenced in a study of blood T cell repertoires in COVID-19. The assay was immunoSEQ multiplex PCR, and TCRdb's table has in-frame clones only and misses some. The table has about 150,000 clones, under 90% seen once. The sequenced material came from PBMCs or T cells enriched from blood (not recorded which). The receptors stem from a man aged 45 to 65 who had recovered from COVID-19. Both conserved end residues are part of each CDR3. The order of the fields is D gene, J gene, V gene, clone size, CDR3 DNA, CDR3 protein. D genes are given only for firm matches. Clone size is given for some rows only: seen once, a few or many times, or a class if the clone is expanded.

d_gene: TRBD1
j_gene: TRBJ2-1
v_gene: TRBV5-1
abundance: NA
CDR3nt: TGCGCCAGCAGCCAAGAAACAGGGGGGCAGTTCTTC
CDR3aa: CASSQETGGQFF

d_gene: TRBD1
j_gene: TRBJ2-7
v_gene: TRBV10-3
abundance: few
CDR3nt: TGTGCCATCAGTGATGGGACAGGGTTATACGAGCAGTACTTC
CDR3aa: CAISDGTGLYEQYF

d_gene: TRBD1
j_gene: TRBJ2-5
v_gene: TRBV19
abundance: NA
CDR3nt: TGTGCCAGTAGTAGGGCAGGGGGCGCGGAGGAGACCCAGTACTTC
CDR3aa: CASSRAGGAEETQYF

d_gene: NA
j_gene: TRBJ1-3
v_gene: TRBV7-2
abundance: NA
CDR3nt: TGTGCCAGCCTTCCTTCCGCTGGAAACACCATATATTTT
CDR3aa: CASLPSAGNTIYF

d_gene: NA
j_gene: TRBJ1-5
v_gene: TRBV12-3/TRBV12-4
abundance: NA
CDR3nt: TGTGCCAGCAGTTCCGACGGGTATCAGCCCCAGCATTTT
CDR3aa: CASSSDGYQPQHF

d_gene: NA
j_gene: TRBJ2-6
v_gene: TRBV18
abundance: NA
CDR3nt: TGTGCCAGCTCAAGAAGCGCAAACTCTGGGGCCAACGTCCTGACTTTC
CDR3aa: CASSRSANSGANVLTF

d_gene: TRBD2
j_gene: TRBJ2-2
v_gene: TRBV5-4
abundance: NA
CDR3nt: TGTGCCAGCAGCTCCTCCGGGACTAGACCTGGGGAGCTGTTTTTT
CDR3aa: CASSSSGTRPGELFF

d_gene: NA
j_gene: TRBJ2-7
v_gene: TRBV7-8
abundance: NA
CDR3nt: TGTGCCAGCAGCTTAGTTCAGGGTGGTAGCTCCTACGAGCAGTACTTC
CDR3aa: CASSLVQGGSSYEQYF

d_gene: NA
j_gene: TRBJ2-7
v_gene: TRBV19
abundance: NA
CDR3nt: TGTGCCAGTAGTAAACGGACAGACTCCTACGAGCAGTACTTC
CDR3aa: CASSKRTDSYEQYF

d_gene: NA
j_gene: TRBJ1-1
v_gene: TRBV6-5
abundance: NA
CDR3nt: TGTGCCAGCAGTTACAGCTCGACAGTTAGCACTGAAGCTTTCTTT
CDR3aa: CASSYSSTVSTEAFF

d_gene: NA
j_gene: TRBJ1-1
v_gene: TRBV9
abundance: NA
CDR3nt: TGTGCCAGCAGCGTAGATGGTACAGGGTGGACTGAAGCTTTCTTT
CDR3aa: CASSVDGTGWTEAFF

d_gene: NA
j_gene: TRBJ1-3
v_gene: TRBV9
abundance: NA
CDR3nt: TGTGCCAGCAGCGTAGAATGGACTAGCTCTGGAAACACCATATATTTT
CDR3aa: CASSVEWTSSGNTIYF

d_gene: TRBD1
j_gene: TRBJ2-7
v_gene: TRBV29-1
abundance: NA
CDR3nt: TGCAGCGTTGAAACAGGGGTAGCCTACGAGCAGTACTTC
CDR3aa: CSVETGVAYEQYF

d_gene: NA
j_gene: TRBJ2-2
v_gene: TRBV7-9
abundance: few
CDR3nt: TGTGCCAGCAGCACCCGGGACAAGGATATCCGGGCCGGGGAGCTGTTTTTT
CDR3aa: CASSTRDKDIRAGELFF

d_gene: NA
j_gene: TRBJ1-3
v_gene: TRBV4-1
abundance: NA
CDR3nt: TGCGCCAGCAGCCAAGTCGCGGGAAACTCTGGAAACACCATATATTTT
CDR3aa: CASSQVAGNSGNTIYF

d_gene: TRBD2
j_gene: TRBJ2-3
v_gene: TRBV6-2/TRBV6-3
abundance: NA
CDR3nt: TGTGCCAGCAGTTACCCGACTAGCGGGGGGGCTTATACGCAGTATTTT
CDR3aa: CASSYPTSGGAYTQYF

d_gene: TRBD2
j_gene: TRBJ2-7
v_gene: TRBV30
abundance: NA
CDR3nt: TGTGCCTGCGGGGGGGGCAGCTACGAGCAGTACTTC
CDR3aa: CACGGGSYEQYF

d_gene: TRBD1
j_gene: TRBJ1-1
v_gene: TRBV5-1
abundance: few
CDR3nt: TGCGCCAGCAGCTTGAAGGGACAGGGGGCGTCTGAAGCTTTCTTT
CDR3aa: CASSLKGQGASEAFF

d_gene: TRBD2
j_gene: TRBJ2-5
v_gene: TRBV7-9
abundance: NA
CDR3nt: TGTGCCAGCAGCCGTAGCGGGGGGGGACGGGAGACCCAGTACTTC
CDR3aa: CASSRSGGGRETQYF

d_gene: TRBD1
j_gene: TRBJ1-6
v_gene: TRBV7-2
abundance: NA
CDR3nt: TGTGCCAGCAGCTTAGTGGGACAGGGTCCCATAAATTCACCCCTCCACTTT
CDR3aa: CASSLVGQGPINSPLHF

d_gene: NA
j_gene: TRBJ1-1
v_gene: TRBV9
abundance: NA
CDR3nt: TGTGCCAGCAGCGTCAGCGGTAGCACTGAAGCTTTCTTT
CDR3aa: CASSVSGSTEAFF

d_gene: TRBD1
j_gene: TRBJ2-7
v_gene: TRBV19
abundance: NA
CDR3nt: TGTGCCAGTAGTACGACAGGGGGCGGCGAGCAGTACTTC
CDR3aa: CASSTTGGGEQYF

d_gene: NA
j_gene: TRBJ1-4
v_gene: TRBV6-5
abundance: NA
CDR3nt: TGTGCCAGCAGTTCCCGGGACAAGAATGAAAAACTGTTTTTT
CDR3aa: CASSSRDKNEKLFF

d_gene: NA
j_gene: TRBJ1-1
v_gene: TRBV12-3/TRBV12-4
abundance: NA
CDR3nt: TGTGCCAGCAGTCGACAGGTTGGCACTGAAGCTTTCTTT
CDR3aa: CASSRQVGTEAFF

d_gene: TRBD1
j_gene: TRBJ1-2
v_gene: TRBV14
abundance: NA
CDR3nt: TGTGCCAGCAGCCATCGGCGAGGGACAGAATATGGCTACACCTTC
CDR3aa: CASSHRRGTEYGYTF

d_gene: NA
j_gene: TRBJ2-7
v_gene: TRBV7-9
abundance: NA
CDR3nt: TGTGCCAGCAGCTTAGATTCAGGGGTCTACGAGCAGTACTTC
CDR3aa: CASSLDSGVYEQYF

d_gene: NA
j_gene: TRBJ2-1
v_gene: TRBV11-3
abundance: NA
CDR3nt: TGTGCCAGCAGCCTAGGATTAGCGGTTTCCGAGCAGTTCTTC
CDR3aa: CASSLGLAVSEQFF

d_gene: TRBD1
j_gene: TRBJ1-3
v_gene: TRBV5-1
abundance: NA
CDR3nt: TGCGCCAGCAGCGCAACAGGGGGTCCGAGCTCTGGAAACACCATATATTTT
CDR3aa: CASSATGGPSSGNTIYF

d_gene: TRBD1
j_gene: TRBJ1-6
v_gene: TRBV7-9
abundance: NA
CDR3nt: TGTGCCAGCAGCCTCCGGACAGGGGAGGGTTCACCCCTCCACTTT
CDR3aa: CASSLRTGEGSPLHF

d_gene: TRBD1
j_gene: TRBJ1-2
v_gene: TRBV5-6
abundance: NA
CDR3nt: TGTGCCAGCAGCTTGCAGGGGGCGAAACATGGCTACACCTTC
CDR3aa: CASSLQGAKHGYTF

d_gene: TRBD1
j_gene: TRBJ1-2
v_gene: TRBV5-8
abundance: NA
CDR3nt: TGTGCCAGCAGCTCCTACAGGGGCTATGGCTACACCTTC
CDR3aa: CASSSYRGYGYTF

d_gene: NA
j_gene: TRBJ2-1
v_gene: TRBV10-3
abundance: NA
CDR3nt: TGTGCCATCAGTGAGCAGGTTAGCTCCTACAATGAGCAGTTCTTC
CDR3aa: CAISEQVSSYNEQFF

d_gene: NA
j_gene: TRBJ2-7
v_gene: TRBV7-2
abundance: NA
CDR3nt: TGTGCCAGCAGCTTAGCCGCGGGGTCCCCGACGCCCTACGAGCAGTACTTC
CDR3aa: CASSLAAGSPTPYEQYF

d_gene: NA
j_gene: TRBJ1-6
v_gene: TRBV3-1/TRBV3-2
abundance: NA
CDR3nt: TGTGCCAGCAGCCAAGATCTGGTGGCAGGGCCATCACCCCTCCACTTT
CDR3aa: CASSQDLVAGPSPLHF

d_gene: NA
j_gene: TRBJ1-1
v_gene: TRBV3-1/TRBV3-2
abundance: NA
CDR3nt: TGTGCCAGCACCCTCGAAGGGGGGGTGAACACTGAAGCTTTCTTT
CDR3aa: CASTLEGGVNTEAFF

d_gene: TRBD2
j_gene: TRBJ2-5
v_gene: TRBV7-2
abundance: few
CDR3nt: TGTGCCAGCAGCCCCCGACGGACTAGCGGGGCCCAAGAGACCCAGTACTTC
CDR3aa: CASSPRRTSGAQETQYF

d_gene: TRBD1
j_gene: TRBJ2-5
v_gene: TRBV5-1
abundance: NA
CDR3nt: TGCGCCAGCAGCTTCGCCACAGGGGATCAAGAGACCCAGTACTTC
CDR3aa: CASSFATGDQETQYF

d_gene: TRBD1
j_gene: TRBJ2-2
v_gene: TRBV5-4
abundance: NA
CDR3nt: TGTGCCATCACCCCCCTCCGGACAGGGGGTTTCACCGGGGAGCTGTTTTTT
CDR3aa: CAITPLRTGGFTGELFF

d_gene: NA
j_gene: TRBJ1-4
v_gene: TRBV3-1/TRBV3-2
abundance: NA
CDR3nt: TGTGCCAGCAGCCAAGCCTTTGGTTCAGTGCTGTTTTTT
CDR3aa: CASSQAFGSVLFF

d_gene: TRBD1
j_gene: TRBJ1-5
v_gene: TRBV18
abundance: NA
CDR3nt: TGTGCCAGCTCAGCAAGTCCGGGACAGGGGAAGAATCAGCCCCAGCATTTT
CDR3aa: CASSASPGQGKNQPQHF

d_gene: TRBD2
j_gene: TRBJ2-3
v_gene: TRBV3-1/TRBV3-2
abundance: NA
CDR3nt: TGTGCCAGCAGCCCCCAGCGGGGCTTGGCAGATACGCAGTATTTT
CDR3aa: CASSPQRGLADTQYF

d_gene: TRBD1
j_gene: TRBJ1-2
v_gene: TRBV9
abundance: NA
CDR3nt: TGTGCCAGCAGCGTCATGGACAGGGTTGGCTACACCTTC
CDR3aa: CASSVMDRVGYTF

d_gene: NA
j_gene: TRBJ2-2
v_gene: TRBV4-2
abundance: few
CDR3nt: TGTGCCAGCAGCCAAGAAGCCCAGGGCTACGGGGAGCTGTTTTTT
CDR3aa: CASSQEAQGYGELFF

d_gene: TRBD1
j_gene: TRBJ2-5
v_gene: TRBV18
abundance: NA
CDR3nt: TGTGCCAGCTCACGAAGAAGAGACAGGGAAGAGACCCAGTACTTC
CDR3aa: CASSRRRDREETQYF

d_gene: TRBD1
j_gene: TRBJ2-7
v_gene: TRBV5-1
abundance: NA
CDR3nt: TGCGCCAGCAGCGACCGGGACAGGGCCCACGAGCAGTACTTC
CDR3aa: CASSDRDRAHEQYF

d_gene: NA
j_gene: TRBJ1-5
v_gene: TRBV19
abundance: once
CDR3nt: TGTGCCAGTAGTGCGCCAGGGGCGGGGGGTTGGCCCCAGCATTTT
CDR3aa: CASSAPGAGGWPQHF

d_gene: TRBD1
j_gene: TRBJ2-1
v_gene: TRBV5-6
abundance: NA
CDR3nt: TGTGCCAGCAGCTTGGGTCCAGGGGGCAATGAGCAGTTCTTC
CDR3aa: CASSLGPGGNEQFF

d_gene: NA
j_gene: TRBJ1-1
v_gene: TRBV7-9
abundance: few
CDR3nt: TGTGCCAGCTTACCTCTTGGTCCCACGGGCACTGAAGCTTTCTTT
CDR3aa: CASLPLGPTGTEAFF

d_gene: TRBD1
j_gene: TRBJ1-4
v_gene: TRBV3-1/TRBV3-2
abundance: NA
CDR3nt: TGTGCCAGCCAGGACAGGGGAGGTGAAAAACTGTTTTTT
CDR3aa: CASQDRGGEKLFF

d_gene: TRBD2
j_gene: TRBJ2-1
v_gene: TRBV7-8
abundance: NA
CDR3nt: TGTGCCAGCGGGACCCTAGCGGGGGGACCCGGGAATGAGCAGTTCTTC
CDR3aa: CASGTLAGGPGNEQFF

d_gene: TRBD1
j_gene: TRBJ2-1
v_gene: TRBV5-4
abundance: once
CDR3nt: TGTGCCAGCAGCTTCCCGGGACAGGGAGGGAATGAGCAGTTCTTC
CDR3aa: CASSFPGQGGNEQFF

d_gene: TRBD1
j_gene: TRBJ1-6
v_gene: TRBV30
abundance: NA
CDR3nt: TGTGCCTGCCAGGGGGCTGGTAATTCACCCCTCCACTTT
CDR3aa: CACQGAGNSPLHF

d_gene: NA
j_gene: TRBJ2-3
v_gene: TRBV7-2
abundance: NA
CDR3nt: TGTGCCAGCAGCTTAGCACGCGGGGCAGGCACAGATACGCAGTATTTT
CDR3aa: CASSLARGAGTDTQYF

d_gene: NA
j_gene: TRBJ2-1
v_gene: TRBV5-8
abundance: NA
CDR3nt: TGTGCCAGCAGCGACCTCCTTGGAGGGACCCGCTCCTACAATGAGCAGTTCTTC
CDR3aa: CASSDLLGGTRSYNEQFF

d_gene: NA
j_gene: TRBJ2-1
v_gene: TRBV12-3/TRBV12-4
abundance: NA
CDR3nt: TGTGCCAGCAGCGTACAGGGTTACAATGAGCAGTTCTTC
CDR3aa: CASSVQGYNEQFF

d_gene: NA
j_gene: TRBJ1-3
v_gene: TRBV6-5
abundance: NA
CDR3nt: TGTGCCAGCAGGATGCAGGGATCCTCTGGAAACACCATATATTTT
CDR3aa: CASRMQGSSGNTIYF

d_gene: NA
j_gene: TRBJ1-2
v_gene: TRBV19
abundance: NA
CDR3nt: TGTGCCAGTAGCGTCAGGGCTTACGATGGCTACACCTTC
CDR3aa: CASSVRAYDGYTF

d_gene: NA
j_gene: TRBJ1-1
v_gene: TRBV20-1
abundance: NA
CDR3nt: TGCAGTGCAACAGGGAACACTGAAGCTTTCTTT
CDR3aa: CSATGNTEAFF